This T cell receptor (beta chain) was identified during a study of early T cells in non-severe SARS-CoV-2 infection. This clonotype was seen at least ten times. TCRdb processed the 5' RACE reads anew with MiXCR; each CDR3 protein has one entry. Among tens of thousands of distinct CDR3 sequences, roughly 4.5% were seen once, and the ten largest hold about 5.4%. This receptor was obtained from an adult who was a healthcare worker with PCR-confirmed SARS-CoV-2 infection or an uninfected control (not recorded which). Specimen: whole blood.

The CDR3: CASSLAMSTRSTYEQYF. The CDR3 DNA reads TGCGCCAGCAGCTTGGCTATGAGTACCCGTTCCACCTACGAGCAGTACTTC. The chain couples TRBV5-1 to TRBJ2-7; D not certain. The CDR3 totals 17 residues. Germline V gives CDR1 SGHRS, CDR2 YFSETQ. The V end was cut by 0 bases, the J end by 2 bases, with 18 bases between.